This T cell receptor (beta chain) was recovered during a study of early T cells in non-severe SARS-CoV-2 infection. Study results and caveats: CD4 and private specificities were missed by VDJdb matching, which favored anti-spike CD8 responses.

The CDR3 runs to 16 residues. The germline V and J ends were trimmed by 4 bases and 3 bases, with 17 bases remaining between them. Germline loops: CDR1 SGHTA, CDR2 FQGNSA. In regard to this clonotype: Its matching antigen is unknown.

TCRdb redid the calling of the 5' RACE reads with MiXCR, one entry per CDR3 protein. In the table there are tens of thousands of distinct CDR3 sequences, roughly a tenth of which are singletons. Sequences were derived from whole blood, sampled at baseline. This TCR was sampled from an adult who was a healthcare worker with PCR-confirmed SARS-CoV-2 infection or an uninfected control (not recorded which). This rearrangement joins TRBV7-2 to TRBJ2-3; a weak D match, TRBD1 (6 bases). The CDR3 region has the DNA TGTGCCAGCAGCTCACGACAGGACCCAAGGACAGATACGCAGTATTTT. Its translation is CASSSRQDPRTDTQYF.